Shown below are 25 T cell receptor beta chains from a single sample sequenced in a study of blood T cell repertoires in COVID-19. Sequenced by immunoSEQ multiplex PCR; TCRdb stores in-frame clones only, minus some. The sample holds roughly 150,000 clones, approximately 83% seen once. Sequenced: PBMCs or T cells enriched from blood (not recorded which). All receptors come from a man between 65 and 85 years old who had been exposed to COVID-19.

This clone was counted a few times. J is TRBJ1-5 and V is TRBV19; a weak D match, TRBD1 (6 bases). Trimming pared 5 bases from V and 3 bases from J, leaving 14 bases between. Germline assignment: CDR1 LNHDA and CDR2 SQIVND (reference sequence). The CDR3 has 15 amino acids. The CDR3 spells CASSVLRDTNQPQHF. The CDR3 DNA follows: TGTGCCAGTAGTGTGCTCCGGGACACCAATCAGCCCCAGCATTTT.

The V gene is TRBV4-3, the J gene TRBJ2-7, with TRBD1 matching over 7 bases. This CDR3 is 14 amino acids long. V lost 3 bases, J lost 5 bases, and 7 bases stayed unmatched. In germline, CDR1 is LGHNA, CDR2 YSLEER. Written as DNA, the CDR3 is TGCGCCAGCAGCCAGGCAGGGGGTACTCACGAGCAGTACTTC. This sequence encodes CASSQAGGTHEQYF.

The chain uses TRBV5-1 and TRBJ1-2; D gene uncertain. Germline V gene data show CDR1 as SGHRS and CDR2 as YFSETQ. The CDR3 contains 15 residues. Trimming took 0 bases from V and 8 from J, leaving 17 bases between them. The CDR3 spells CASSLGRGILDGYTF. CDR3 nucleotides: TGCGCCAGCAGCTTGGGGCGGGGTATTTTGGACGGCTACACCTTC. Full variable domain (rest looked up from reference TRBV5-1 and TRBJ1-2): KAGVTQTPRYLIKTRGQQVTLSCSPISGHRSVSWYQQTPGQGLQFLFEYFSETQRNKGNFPGRFSGRQFSNSRSEMNVSTLELGDSALYLCASSLGRGILDGYTFGSGTRLTVV.

The CDR3 DNA reads as TGTGCCAGCTCATCTCGTTCGGGGGATGGCTACACCTTC. Amino acid sequence: CASSSRSGDGYTF. This sequence joins TRBV18 and TRBJ1-2; D perhaps matches TRBD1 (5 bases). V gave up 5 bases and J gave up 6 bases, with 13 bases separating them. Germline V CDR1 and CDR2: KGHSH, LQKENI. The CDR3 spans 13 residues.

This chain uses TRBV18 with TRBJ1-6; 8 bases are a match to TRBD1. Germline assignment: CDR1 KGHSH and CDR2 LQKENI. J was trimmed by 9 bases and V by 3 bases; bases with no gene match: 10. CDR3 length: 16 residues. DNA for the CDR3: TGTGCCAGCTCACCGGACAGGGAGGGCTTCGGTTCACCCCTCCACTTT. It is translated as CASSPDREGFGSPLHF.

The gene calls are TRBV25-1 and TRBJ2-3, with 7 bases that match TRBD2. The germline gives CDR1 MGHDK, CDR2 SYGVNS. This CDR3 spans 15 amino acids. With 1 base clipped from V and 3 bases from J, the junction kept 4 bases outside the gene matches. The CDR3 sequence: CASSEWAGATDTQYF. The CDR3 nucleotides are TGTGCCAGCAGTGAATGGGCGGGAGCGACAGATACGCAGTATTTT.

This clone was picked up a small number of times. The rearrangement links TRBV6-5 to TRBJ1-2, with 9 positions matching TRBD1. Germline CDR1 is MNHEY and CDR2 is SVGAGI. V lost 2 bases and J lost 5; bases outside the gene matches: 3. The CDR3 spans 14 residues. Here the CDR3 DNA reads TGTGCCAGCAGTTACCTAGGGACAGGGTATGGCTACACCTTC. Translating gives CASSYLGTGYGYTF.

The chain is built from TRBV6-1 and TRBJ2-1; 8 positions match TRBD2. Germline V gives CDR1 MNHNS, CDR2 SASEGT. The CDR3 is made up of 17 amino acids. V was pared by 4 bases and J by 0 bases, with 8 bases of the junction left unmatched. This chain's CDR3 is CASSAGGISSSYNEQFF. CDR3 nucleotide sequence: TGTGCCAGCAGTGCGGGAGGGATTTCTAGCTCCTACAATGAGCAGTTCTTC.

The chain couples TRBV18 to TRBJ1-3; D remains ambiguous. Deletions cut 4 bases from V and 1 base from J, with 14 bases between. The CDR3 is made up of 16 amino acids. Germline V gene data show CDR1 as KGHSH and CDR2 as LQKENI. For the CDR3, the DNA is TGTGCCAGCTCACTCAGCGACGTACTATCTGGAAACACCATATATTTT. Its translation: CASSLSDVLSGNTIYF.

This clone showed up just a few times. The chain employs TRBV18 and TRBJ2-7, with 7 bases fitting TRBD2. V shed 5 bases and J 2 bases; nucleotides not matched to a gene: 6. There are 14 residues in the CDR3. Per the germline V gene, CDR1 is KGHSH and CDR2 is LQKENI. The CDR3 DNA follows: TGTGCCAGCTCAGGGGCGGGAGACCCCTACGAGCAGTACTTC. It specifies CASSGAGDPYEQYF.

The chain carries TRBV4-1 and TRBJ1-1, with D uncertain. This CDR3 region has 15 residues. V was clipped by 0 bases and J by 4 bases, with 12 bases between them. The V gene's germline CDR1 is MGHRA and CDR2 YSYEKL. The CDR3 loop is CASSQETEIPTEAFF. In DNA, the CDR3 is TGCGCCAGCAGCCAAGAAACAGAGATCCCCACTGAAGCTTTCTTT.

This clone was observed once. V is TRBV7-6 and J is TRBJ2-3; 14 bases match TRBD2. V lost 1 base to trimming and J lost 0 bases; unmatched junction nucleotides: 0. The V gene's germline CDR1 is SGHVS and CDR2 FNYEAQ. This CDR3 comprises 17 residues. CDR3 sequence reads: CASSLGLAGGSTDTQYF. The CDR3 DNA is TGTGCCAGCAGCTTAGGACTAGCGGGAGGGAGCACAGATACGCAGTATTTT. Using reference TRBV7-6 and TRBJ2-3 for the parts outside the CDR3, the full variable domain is GAGVSQSPRYKVTKRGQDVALRCDPISGHVSLYWYRQALGQGPEFLTYFNYEAQQDKSGLPNDRFSAERPEGSISTLTIQRTEQRDSAMYRCASSLGLAGGSTDTQYFGPGTRLTVL.

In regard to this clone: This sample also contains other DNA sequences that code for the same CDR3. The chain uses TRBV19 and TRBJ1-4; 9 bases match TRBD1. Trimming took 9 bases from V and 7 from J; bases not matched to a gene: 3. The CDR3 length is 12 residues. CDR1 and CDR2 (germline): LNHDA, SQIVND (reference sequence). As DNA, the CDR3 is TGTGCCAGCGGACAGGGGCGTGAAAAACTGTTTTTT. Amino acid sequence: CASGQGREKLFF.

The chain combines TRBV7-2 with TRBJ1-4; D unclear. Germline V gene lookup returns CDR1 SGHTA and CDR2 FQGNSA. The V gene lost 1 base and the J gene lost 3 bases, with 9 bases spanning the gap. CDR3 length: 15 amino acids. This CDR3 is CASSLDYRPNEKLFF. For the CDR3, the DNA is TGTGCCAGCAGCTTAGATTACAGACCTAATGAAAAACTGTTTTTT.

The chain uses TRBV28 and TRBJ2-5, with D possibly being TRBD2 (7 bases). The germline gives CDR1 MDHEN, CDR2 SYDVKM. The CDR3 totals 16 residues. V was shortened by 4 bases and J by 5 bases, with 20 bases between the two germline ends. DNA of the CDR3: TGTGCCAGCAGTTCGATTGTGGGGGCGGGAGAGGAGACCCAGTACTTC. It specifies CASSSIVGAGEETQYF.

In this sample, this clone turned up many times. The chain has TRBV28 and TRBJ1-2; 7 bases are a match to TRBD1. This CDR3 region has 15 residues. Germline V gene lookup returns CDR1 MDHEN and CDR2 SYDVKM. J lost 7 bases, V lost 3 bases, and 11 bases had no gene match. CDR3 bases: TGTGCCAGCAGTTTCACCAGGGGGGATGTGCGTGGCTACACCTTC. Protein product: CASSFTRGDVRGYTF.

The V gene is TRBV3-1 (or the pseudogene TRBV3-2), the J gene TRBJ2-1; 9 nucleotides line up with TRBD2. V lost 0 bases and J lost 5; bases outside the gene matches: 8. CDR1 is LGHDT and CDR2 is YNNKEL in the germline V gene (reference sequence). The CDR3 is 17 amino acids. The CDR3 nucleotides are TGTGCCAGCAGCCAAGATTCCAGCGGGGGGCGGAACAATGAGCAGTTCTTC. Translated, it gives CASSQDSSGGRNNEQFF.

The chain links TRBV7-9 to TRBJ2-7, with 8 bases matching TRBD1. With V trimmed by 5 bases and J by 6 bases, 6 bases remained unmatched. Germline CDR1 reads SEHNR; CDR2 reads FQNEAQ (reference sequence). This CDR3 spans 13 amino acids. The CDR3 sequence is CASSPRTGPEQYF. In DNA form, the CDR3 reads TGTGCCAGCAGCCCCCGGACAGGGCCCGAGCAGTACTTC.

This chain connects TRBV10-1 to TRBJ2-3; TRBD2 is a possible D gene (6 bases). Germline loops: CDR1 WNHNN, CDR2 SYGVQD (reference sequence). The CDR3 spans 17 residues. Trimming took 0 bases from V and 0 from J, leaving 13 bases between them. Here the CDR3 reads CASSESPAGTSTDTQYF. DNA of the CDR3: TGCGCCAGCAGTGAGTCTCCCGCGGGGACTAGCACAGATACGCAGTATTTT.

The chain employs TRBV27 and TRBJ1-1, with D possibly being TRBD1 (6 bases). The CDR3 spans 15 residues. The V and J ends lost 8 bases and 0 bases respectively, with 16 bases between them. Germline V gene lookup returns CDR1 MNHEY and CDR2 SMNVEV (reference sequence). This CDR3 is CASATGYLMNTEAFF. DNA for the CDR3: TGTGCCAGCGCTACAGGGTATTTGATGAACACTGAAGCTTTCTTT.

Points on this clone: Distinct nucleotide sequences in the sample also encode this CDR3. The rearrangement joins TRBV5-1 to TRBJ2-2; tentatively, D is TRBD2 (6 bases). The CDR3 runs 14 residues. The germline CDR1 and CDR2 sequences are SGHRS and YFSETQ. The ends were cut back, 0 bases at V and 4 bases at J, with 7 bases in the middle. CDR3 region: CASSLVGGTGELFF. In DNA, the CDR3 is TGCGCCAGCAGCTTGGTCGGGGGCACCGGGGAGCTGTTTTTT. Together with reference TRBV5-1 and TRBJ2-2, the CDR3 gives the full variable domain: KAGVTQTPRYLIKTRGQQVTLSCSPISGHRSVSWYQQTPGQGLQFLFEYFSETQRNKGNFPGRFSGRQFSNSRSEMNVSTLELGDSALYLCASSLVGGTGELFFGEGSRLTVL.

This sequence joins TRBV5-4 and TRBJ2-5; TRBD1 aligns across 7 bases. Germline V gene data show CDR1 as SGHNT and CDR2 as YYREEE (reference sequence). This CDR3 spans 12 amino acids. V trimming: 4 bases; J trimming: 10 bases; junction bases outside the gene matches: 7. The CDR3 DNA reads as TGTGCCAGCAGCCGCGGACAGGACCGCCAGTACTTC. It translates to CASSRGQDRQYF.

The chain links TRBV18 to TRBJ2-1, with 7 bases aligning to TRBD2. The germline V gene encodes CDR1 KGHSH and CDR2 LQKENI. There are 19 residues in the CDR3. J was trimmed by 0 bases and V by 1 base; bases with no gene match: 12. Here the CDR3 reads CASSPLPGIAGFSYNEQFF. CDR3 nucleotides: TGTGCCAGCTCACCACTTCCCGGGATAGCGGGTTTCTCCTACAATGAGCAGTTCTTC.

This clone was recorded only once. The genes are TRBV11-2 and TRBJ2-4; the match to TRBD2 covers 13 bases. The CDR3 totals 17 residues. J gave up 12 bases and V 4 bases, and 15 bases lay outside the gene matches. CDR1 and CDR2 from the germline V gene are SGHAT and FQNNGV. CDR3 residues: CASSSLSGTSGIVYQYF. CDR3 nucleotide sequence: TGTGCCAGCAGCTCCTTATCCGGGACTAGCGGGATCGTTTATCAGTACTTC.

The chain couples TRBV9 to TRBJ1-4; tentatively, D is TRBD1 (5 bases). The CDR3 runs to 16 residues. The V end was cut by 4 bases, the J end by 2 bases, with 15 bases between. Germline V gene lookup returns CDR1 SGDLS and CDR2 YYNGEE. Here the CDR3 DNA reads TGTGCCAGCAGCCCCTCAGGGCCCGGGACTAATGAAAAACTGTTTTTT. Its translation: CASSPSGPGTNEKLFF.